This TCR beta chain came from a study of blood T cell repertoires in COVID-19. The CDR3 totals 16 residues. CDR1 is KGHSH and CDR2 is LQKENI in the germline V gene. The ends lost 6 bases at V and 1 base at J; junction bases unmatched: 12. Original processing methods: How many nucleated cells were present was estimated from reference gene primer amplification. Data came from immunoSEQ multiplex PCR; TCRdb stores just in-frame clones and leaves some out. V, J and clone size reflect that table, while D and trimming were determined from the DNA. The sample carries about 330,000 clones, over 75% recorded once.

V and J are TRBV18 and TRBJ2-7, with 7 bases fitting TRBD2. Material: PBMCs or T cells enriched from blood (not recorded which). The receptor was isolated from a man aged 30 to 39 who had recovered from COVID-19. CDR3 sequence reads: CASSPIGSGMSYEQYF. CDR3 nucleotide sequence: TGTGCCAGCTCGCCCATCGGCAGCGGGATGTCCTACGAGCAGTACTTC.